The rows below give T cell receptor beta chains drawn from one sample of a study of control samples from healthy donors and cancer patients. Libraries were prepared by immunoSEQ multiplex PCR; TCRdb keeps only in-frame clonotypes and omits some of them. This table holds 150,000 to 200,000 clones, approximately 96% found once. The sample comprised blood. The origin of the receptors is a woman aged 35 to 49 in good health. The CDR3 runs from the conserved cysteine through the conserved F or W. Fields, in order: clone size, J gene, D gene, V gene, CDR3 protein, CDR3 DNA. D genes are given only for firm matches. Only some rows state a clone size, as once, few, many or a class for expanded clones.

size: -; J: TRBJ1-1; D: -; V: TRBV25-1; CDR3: CASSEYLSTDTEAFF; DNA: TGTGCCAGCAGTGAATATCTATCTACGGACACTGAAGCTTTCTTT
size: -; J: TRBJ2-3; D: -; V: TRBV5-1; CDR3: CASSLALRSTDTQYF; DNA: TGCGCCAGCAGCTTGGCCTTACGAAGCACAGATACGCAGTATTTT
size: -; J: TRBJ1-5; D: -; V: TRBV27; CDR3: CASSFQGGNQPQHF; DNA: TGTGCCAGCAGTTTTCAGGGTGGTAATCAGCCCCAGCATTTT
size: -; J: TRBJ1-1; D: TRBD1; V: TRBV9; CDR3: CASSGATGGWGTKAFF; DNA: TGTGCCAGCAGCGGAGCTACAGGGGGCTGGGGCACTAAAGCTTTCTTT
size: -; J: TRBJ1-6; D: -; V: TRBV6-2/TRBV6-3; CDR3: CASSYPYAPGQTPLHF; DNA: TGTGCCAGCAGTTACCCCTACGCGCCGGGCCAAACACCCCTCCACTTT
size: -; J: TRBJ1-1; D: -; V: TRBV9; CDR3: CASSPELRGAPNTEAFF; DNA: TGTGCCAGCAGCCCCGAACTGCGGGGGGCCCCGAACACTGAAGCTTTCTTT
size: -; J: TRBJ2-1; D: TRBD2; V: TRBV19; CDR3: CASSITPASGYNEQFF; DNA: TGTGCCAGTAGTATCACCCCGGCTAGCGGATACAATGAGCAGTTCTTC
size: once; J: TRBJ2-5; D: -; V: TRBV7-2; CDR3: CASSLDRGDETQYF; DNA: TGTGCCAGCAGCTTAGATCGGGGTGACGAGACCCAGTACTTC
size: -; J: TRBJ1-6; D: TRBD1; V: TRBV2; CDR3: CASSVRDSSEGPF; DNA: TGTGCCAGCAGTGTAAGGGACAGCTCCGAGGGCCCGTTT
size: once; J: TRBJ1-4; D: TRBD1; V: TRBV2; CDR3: CASSEALRGQGSEKLFF; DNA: TGTGCCAGCAGTGAAGCGCTTCGCGGACAGGGGAGTGAAAAACTGTTTTTT
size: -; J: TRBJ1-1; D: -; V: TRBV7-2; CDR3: CASSPRRAEAEAFF; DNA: TGTGCCAGCAGCCCCCGTCGGGCAGAGGCTGAAGCTTTCTTT
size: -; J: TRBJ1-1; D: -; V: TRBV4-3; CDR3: CASSPLVGAEAFF; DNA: TGCGCCAGCAGCCCACTGGTCGGGGCTGAAGCTTTCTTT
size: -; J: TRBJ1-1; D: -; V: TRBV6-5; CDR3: CASSWRGNTEAFF; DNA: TGTGCCAGCAGTTGGCGGGGGAACACTGAAGCTTTCTTT
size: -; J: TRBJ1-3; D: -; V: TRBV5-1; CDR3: CASSQGSAGTGNTIYF; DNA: TGCGCCAGCAGCCAGGGGTCCGCAGGGACTGGAAACACCATATATTTT
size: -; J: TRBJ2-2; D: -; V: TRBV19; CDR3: CASLDHRKHTGELFF; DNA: TGTGCCAGCTTAGATCATCGTAAGCACACCGGGGAGCTGTTTTTT
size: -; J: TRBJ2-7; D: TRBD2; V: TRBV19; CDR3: CASSIPSSGSPYEQYF; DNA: TGTGCCAGTAGTATCCCCTCTAGCGGGAGTCCGTACGAGCAGTACTTC
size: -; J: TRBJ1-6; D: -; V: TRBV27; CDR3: CASSLGAGMGSPLHF; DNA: TGTGCCAGCAGTTTAGGGGCAGGGATGGGTTCACCCCTCCACTTT
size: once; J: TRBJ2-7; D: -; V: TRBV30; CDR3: CAWSVGTYYEQYF; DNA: TGTGCCTGGAGCGTAGGGACATACTACGAGCAGTACTTC
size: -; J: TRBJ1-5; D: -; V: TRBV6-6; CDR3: CASSTGTVYNQPQHF; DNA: TGTGCCAGCAGTACCGGGACGGTATACAATCAGCCCCAGCATTTT
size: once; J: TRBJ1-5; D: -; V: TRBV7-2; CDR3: CASSLWGGSNQPQHF; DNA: TGTGCCAGCAGCCTTTGGGGGGGAAGCAATCAGCCCCAGCATTTT
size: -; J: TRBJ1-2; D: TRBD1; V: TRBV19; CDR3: CASRNTGGSGYGYTF; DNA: TGTGCCAGTAGGAACACAGGGGGCTCCGGCTATGGCTACACCTTC
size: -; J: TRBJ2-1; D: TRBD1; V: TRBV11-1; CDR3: CASSNQGAPYNEQFF; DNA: TGTGCCAGCAGCAACCAGGGGGCCCCCTACAATGAGCAGTTCTTC
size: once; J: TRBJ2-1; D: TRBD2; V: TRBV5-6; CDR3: CASHSGGFNEQFF; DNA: TGTGCCAGCCATAGCGGGGGTTTTAATGAGCAGTTCTTC
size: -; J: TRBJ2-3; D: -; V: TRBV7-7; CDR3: CASSYGPSPTDTQYF; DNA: TGTGCTAGCAGCTATGGGCCATCTCCCACAGATACGCAGTATTTT
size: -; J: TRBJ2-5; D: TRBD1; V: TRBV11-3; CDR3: CASSRQGVGEETQYF; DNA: TGTGCCAGCAGCCGACAGGGGGTCGGGGAAGAGACCCAGTACTTC
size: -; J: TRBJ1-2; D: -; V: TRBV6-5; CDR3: CASSYSLGAYGYTF; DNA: TGTGCCAGCAGTTACTCTCTGGGGGCCTATGGCTACACCTTC
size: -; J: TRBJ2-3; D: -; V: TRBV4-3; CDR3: CASSQRAADTQYF; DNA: TGCGCCAGCAGCCAGAGGGCGGCAGATACGCAGTATTTT
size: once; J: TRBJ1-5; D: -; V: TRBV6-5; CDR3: CASSYGPGNGQPQHF; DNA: TGTGCCAGCAGTTACGGTCCGGGGAATGGCCAGCCCCAGCATTTT
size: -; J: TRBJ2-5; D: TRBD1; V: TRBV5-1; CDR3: CASKAGTGFEETQYF; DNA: TGCGCCAGTAAAGCCGGGACAGGGTTTGAAGAGACCCAGTACTTC
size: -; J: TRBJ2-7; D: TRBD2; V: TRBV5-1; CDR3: CASSLLGGTYEQYF; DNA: TGCGCCAGCAGCTTGTTGGGGGGGACCTACGAGCAGTACTTC
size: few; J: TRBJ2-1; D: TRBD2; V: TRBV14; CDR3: CASSQGGRPGDEQFF; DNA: TGTGCCAGCAGCCAGGGCGGGAGGCCCGGGGATGAGCAGTTCTTC
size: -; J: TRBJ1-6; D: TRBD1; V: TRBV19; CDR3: CACRDRGMRNSPLHF; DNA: TGTGCCTGCCGGGACAGGGGTATGAGGAATTCACCCCTCCACTTT
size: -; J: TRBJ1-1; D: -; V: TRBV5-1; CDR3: CASSPEGVRFTEAFF; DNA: TGCGCCAGCAGCCCTGAGGGGGTAAGGTTCACTGAAGCTTTCTTT
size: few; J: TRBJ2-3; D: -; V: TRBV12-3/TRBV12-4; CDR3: CASSRSYSTQYF; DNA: TGTGCCAGCAGCCGTTCCTACTCCACGCAGTATTTT
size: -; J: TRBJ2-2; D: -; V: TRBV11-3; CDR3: CASSPRGPEDTGELFF; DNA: TGTGCCAGCAGCCCCCGGGGCCCAGAGGACACCGGGGAGCTGTTTTTT
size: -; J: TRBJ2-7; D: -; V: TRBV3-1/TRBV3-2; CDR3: CASSQAGSEQYF; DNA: TGTGCCAGCAGCCAAGCGGGATCCGAGCAGTACTTC
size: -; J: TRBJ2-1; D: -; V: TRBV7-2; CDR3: CASSRAEHSYNEQFF; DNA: TGTGCCAGCAGCCGGGCGGAGCACTCCTACAATGAGCAGTTCTTC
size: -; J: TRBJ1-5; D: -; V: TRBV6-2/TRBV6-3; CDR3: CASSYGPSNQPQHF; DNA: TGTGCCAGCAGTTATGGGCCGAGCAATCAGCCCCAGCATTTT
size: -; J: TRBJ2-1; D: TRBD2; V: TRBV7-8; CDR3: CASSFWRGAAYNEQFF; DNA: TGTGCCAGCAGCTTCTGGCGGGGGGCGGCCTACAATGAGCAGTTCTTC
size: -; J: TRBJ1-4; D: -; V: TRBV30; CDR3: CAWSGRDTDEKLFF; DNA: TGTGCCTGGAGCGGCAGGGACACGGATGAAAAACTGTTTTTT
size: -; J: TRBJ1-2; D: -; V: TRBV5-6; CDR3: CASRPTGLANYGYTF; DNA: TGTGCCAGCAGACCGACGGGCCTAGCTAACTATGGCTACACCTTC
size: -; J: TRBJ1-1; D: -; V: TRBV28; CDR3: CASSLRVTGGNTEAFF; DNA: TGTGCCAGCAGTTTAAGGGTAACCGGCGGGAACACTGAAGCTTTCTTT
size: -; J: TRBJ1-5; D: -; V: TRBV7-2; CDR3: CASSLDGYSNQPQHF; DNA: TGTGCCAGCAGCTTAGATGGTTATAGCAATCAGCCCCAGCATTTT
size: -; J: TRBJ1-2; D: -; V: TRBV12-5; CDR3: CASGFPLPHGYTF; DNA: TGTGCTAGTGGTTTCCCCCTCCCCCATGGCTACACCTTC
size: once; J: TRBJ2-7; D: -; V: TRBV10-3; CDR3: CAISEQVEQYF; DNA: TGTGCCATCAGTGAACAGGTCGAGCAGTACTTC
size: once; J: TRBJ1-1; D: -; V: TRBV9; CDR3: CASSVEGFDTEAFF; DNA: TGTGCCAGCAGCGTAGAGGGGTTTGACACTGAAGCTTTCTTT
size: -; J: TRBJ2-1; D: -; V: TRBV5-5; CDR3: CASSLAVGGSSYNEQFF; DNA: TGTGCCAGCAGCTTGGCCGTCGGAGGGAGCTCCTACAATGAGCAGTTCTTC
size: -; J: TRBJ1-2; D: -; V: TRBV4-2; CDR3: CASSQDRTANYGYTF; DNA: TGTGCCAGCAGCCAAGATCGAACAGCGAACTATGGCTACACCTTC
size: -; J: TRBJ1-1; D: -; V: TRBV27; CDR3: CASSVGSGTEAFF; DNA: TGTGCCAGCAGTGTGGGCTCGGGCACTGAAGCTTTCTTT
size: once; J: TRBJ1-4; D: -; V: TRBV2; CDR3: CASTENGNTNEKLFF; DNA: TGTGCCAGCACAGAAAACGGGAACACTAATGAAAAACTGTTTTTT
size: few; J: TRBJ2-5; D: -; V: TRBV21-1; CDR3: CASSKNLGGAQTLQETQYF; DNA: TGTGCCAGCAGCAAAAATCTAGGGGGGGCGCAAACTTTACAAGAGACCCAGTACTTC
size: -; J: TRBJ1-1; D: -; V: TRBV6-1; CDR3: CASSDGHPYTEAFF; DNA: TGTGCCAGCAGTGATGGTCATCCCTACACTGAAGCTTTCTTT
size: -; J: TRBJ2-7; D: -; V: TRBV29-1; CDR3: CSVVGETGIEQYF; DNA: TGCAGCGTTGTTGGGGAGACAGGTATCGAGCAGTACTTC